The TCR beta chain described here comes from a study of blood T cell repertoires in COVID-19. Overall study context: Material from acute and convalescent COVID-19 was sourced from the United States, Italy and Spain. PBMCs, B-cell-depleted T cells, or T cells were the source of the cDNA or gDNA that made up the material.

The authors' processing: The authors estimated nucleated cell counts from reference gene primer amplification. Sequenced by immunoSEQ multiplex PCR; TCRdb stores in-frame clones only, minus some. V and J calls and clone size come straight from that table; D and trimming were deduced from the DNA. This table holds 120,000 to 150,000 clones, around 80% found once. This CDR3 is 17 amino acids long. Germline V gene sequence: CDR1 SGDLS, CDR2 YYNGEE. The ends lost 0 bases at V and 2 bases at J; junction bases unmatched: 8. The V and J genes are TRBV9 and TRBJ2-3; 8 positions agree with TRBD1. The TCR originated in a woman of 80 years or more in a cohort sampled during active or convalescent COVID-19. Sequenced sample: peripheral blood. This CDR3 is CASSVAGGLRNTDTQYF. CDR3 in DNA: TGTGCCAGCAGCGTAGCAGGGGGCTTACGAAACACAGATACGCAGTATTTT.